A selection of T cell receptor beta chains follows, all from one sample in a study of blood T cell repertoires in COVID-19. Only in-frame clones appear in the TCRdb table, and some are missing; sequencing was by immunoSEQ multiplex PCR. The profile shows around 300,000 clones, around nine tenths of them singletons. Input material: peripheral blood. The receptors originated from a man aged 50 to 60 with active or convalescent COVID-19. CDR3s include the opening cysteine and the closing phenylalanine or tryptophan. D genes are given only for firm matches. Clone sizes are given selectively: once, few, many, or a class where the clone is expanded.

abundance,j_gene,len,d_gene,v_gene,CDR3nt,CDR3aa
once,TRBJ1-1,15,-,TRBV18,TGTGCCAGCTCACAGATCGGACAGCTGAACACTGAAGCTTTCTTT,CASSQIGQLNTEAFF
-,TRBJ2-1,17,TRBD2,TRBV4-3,TGCGCCAGCAGCCAAGATACGGAACTAGCGGGTTACAATGAGCAGTTCTTC,CASSQDTELAGYNEQFF
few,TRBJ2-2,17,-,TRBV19,TGTGCCAGTAGTACCCAGGAGGGACGGGGAAACACCGGGGAGCTGTTTTTT,CASSTQEGRGNTGELFF
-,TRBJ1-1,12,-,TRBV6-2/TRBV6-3,TGTGCCAGCAGTAATGGGGGCGCTGAAGCTTTCTTT,CASSNGGAEAFF
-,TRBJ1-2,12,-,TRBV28,TGTGCCAGCAGTTCCGGGGACTATGGCTACACCTTC,CASSSGDYGYTF
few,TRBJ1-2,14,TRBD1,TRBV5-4,TGTGCCAGCAGCGATAGACAGGGGACGTATGGCTACACCTTC,CASSDRQGTYGYTF
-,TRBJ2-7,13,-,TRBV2,TGTGCCAGCAGTGAAGCACAGGGAGCCGAGCAGTACTTC,CASSEAQGAEQYF
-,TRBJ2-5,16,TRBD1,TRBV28,TGTGCCAGCAGCCTTGGCGGAAGGACAGGGACAGAGACCCAGTACTTC,CASSLGGRTGTETQYF
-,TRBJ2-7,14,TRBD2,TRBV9,TGTGCCAGCAGCGCCAGCGGGGGGGCCTACGAGCAGTACTTC,CASSASGGAYEQYF
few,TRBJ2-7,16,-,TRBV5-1,TGCGCCAGCAGCCCTACACCCGCGGGGAGCTCCTACGAGCAGTACTTC,CASSPTPAGSSYEQYF
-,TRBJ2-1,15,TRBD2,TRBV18,TGTGCCAGCTCACCATCTGGGACTAGAGGGAATGAGCAGTTCTTC,CASSPSGTRGNEQFF
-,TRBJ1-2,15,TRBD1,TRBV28,TGTGCCAGCAGTCGGACAGGGGGCGTTGGGTATGGCTACACCTTC,CASSRTGGVGYGYTF
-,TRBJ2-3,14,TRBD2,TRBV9,TGTGCCAGCAGCGTTACGGGGGGGCTGGATACGCAGTATTTT,CASSVTGGLDTQYF
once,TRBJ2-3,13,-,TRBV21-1,TGTGCCAGTCTCAGGGGGGACGCAGATACGCAGTATTTT,CASLRGDADTQYF
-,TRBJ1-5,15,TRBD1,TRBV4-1,TGCGCCAGCAGCCCGACAGGGGCTGGCAATCAGCCCCAGCATTTT,CASSPTGAGNQPQHF